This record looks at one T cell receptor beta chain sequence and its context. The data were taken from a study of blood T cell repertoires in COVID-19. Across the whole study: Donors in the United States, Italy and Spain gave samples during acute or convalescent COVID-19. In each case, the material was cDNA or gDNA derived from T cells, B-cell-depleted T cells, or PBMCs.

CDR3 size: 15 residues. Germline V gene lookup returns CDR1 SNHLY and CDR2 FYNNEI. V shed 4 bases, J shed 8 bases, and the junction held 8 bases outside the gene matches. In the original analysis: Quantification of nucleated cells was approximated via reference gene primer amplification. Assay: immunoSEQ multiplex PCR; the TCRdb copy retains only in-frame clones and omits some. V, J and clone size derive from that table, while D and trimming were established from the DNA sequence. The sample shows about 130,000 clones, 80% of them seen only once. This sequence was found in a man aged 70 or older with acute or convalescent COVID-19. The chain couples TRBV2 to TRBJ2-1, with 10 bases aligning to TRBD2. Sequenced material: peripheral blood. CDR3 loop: CASSGNSGGWDEQFF. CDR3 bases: TGTGCCAGCAGTGGGAATAGCGGGGGGTGGGATGAGCAGTTCTTC.